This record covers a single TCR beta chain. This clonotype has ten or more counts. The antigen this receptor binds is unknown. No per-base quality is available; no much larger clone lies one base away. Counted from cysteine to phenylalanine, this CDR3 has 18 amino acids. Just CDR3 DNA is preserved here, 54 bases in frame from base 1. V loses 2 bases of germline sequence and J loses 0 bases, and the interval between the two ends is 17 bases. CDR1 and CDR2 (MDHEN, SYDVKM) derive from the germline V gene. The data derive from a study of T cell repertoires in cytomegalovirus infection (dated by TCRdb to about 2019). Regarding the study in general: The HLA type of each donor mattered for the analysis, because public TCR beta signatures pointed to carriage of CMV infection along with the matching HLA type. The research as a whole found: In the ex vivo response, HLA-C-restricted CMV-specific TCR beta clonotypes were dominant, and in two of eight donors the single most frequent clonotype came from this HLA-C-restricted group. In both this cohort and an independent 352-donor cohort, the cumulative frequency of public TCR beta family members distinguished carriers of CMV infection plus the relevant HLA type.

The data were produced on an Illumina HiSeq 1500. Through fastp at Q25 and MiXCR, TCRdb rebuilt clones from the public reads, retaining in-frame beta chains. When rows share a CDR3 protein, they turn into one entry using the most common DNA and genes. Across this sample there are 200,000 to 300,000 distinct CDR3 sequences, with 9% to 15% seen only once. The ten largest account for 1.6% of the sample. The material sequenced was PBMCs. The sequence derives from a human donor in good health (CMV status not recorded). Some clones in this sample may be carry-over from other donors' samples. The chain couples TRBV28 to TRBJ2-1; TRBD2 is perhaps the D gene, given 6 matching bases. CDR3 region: CASSLDHVASASYNEQFF. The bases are TGTGCCAGCAGTTTAGATCATGTTGCTAGCGCCTCCTACAATGAGCAGTTCTTC.